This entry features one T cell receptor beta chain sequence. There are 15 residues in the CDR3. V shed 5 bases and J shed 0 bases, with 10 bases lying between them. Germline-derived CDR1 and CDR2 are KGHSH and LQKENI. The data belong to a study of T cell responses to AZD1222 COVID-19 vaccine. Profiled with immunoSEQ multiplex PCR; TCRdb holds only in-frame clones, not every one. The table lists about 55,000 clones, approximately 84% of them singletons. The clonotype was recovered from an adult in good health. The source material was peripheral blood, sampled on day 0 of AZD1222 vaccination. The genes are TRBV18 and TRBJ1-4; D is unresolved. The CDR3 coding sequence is TGTGCCAGCTCAACGGCACGTGCAACTAATGAAAAACTGTTTTTT. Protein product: CASSTARATNEKLFF.